This TCR beta chain stems from a study of shared clonotypes between healthy human individuals. Ten immunoSEQ deep assay plates served to sequence unsorted PBMC DNA. The table came from immunoSEQ multiplex PCR; TCRdb's copy has only in-frame clones and leaves some out. The table has about 480,000 clones, 60% to 80% seen once. General study points: Sequencing depth was a factor that was expected to affect clonotype sharing among donors. The study sampled only blood, and tissue repertoires likely differ.

This clone was seen once. Its target is unknown. The CDR3 loop spans 15 amino acids. CDR1 is MNHEY and CDR2 is SMNVEV in the germline V gene (reference sequence). Germline trimming cut 6 bases from V and 6 bases from J; bases unmatched to any gene: 13. This TCR came from a woman in her thirties or forties in good health. Some clones in this sample may be carry-over from other donors' samples. The sample consisted of PBMCs. This chain uses TRBV27 with TRBJ2-7; the match to TRBD2 covers 8 bases. The CDR3 spells CASSPAGLAIAEQYF. The CDR3 coding sequence is TGTGCCAGCAGCCCGGCCGGACTAGCAATCGCCGAGCAGTACTTC.